Listed here are 32 T cell receptor beta chains from one sample, sequenced in a study of T cell repertoires in cytomegalovirus infection. TCRdb reanalysed the reads using MiXCR and keeps one entry per CDR3 protein. The sample contains 250,000 to 300,000 distinct CDR3 sequences, about 26% of which appear only once. The sequencing sample was made of PBMCs. The receptors stem from a human donor in good health (CMV status not recorded). Some clones in this sample may be carry-over from other donors' samples.

This clonotype came up many times. The chain couples TRBV7-2 to TRBJ2-1; 10 positions agree with TRBD2. J was trimmed by 7 bases and V by 5 bases; bases with no gene match: 8. Germline V lookup: CDR1 SGHTA, CDR2 FQGNSA. The CDR3 runs 15 residues. CDR3 loop: CASSPSGRDSNEQFF. The CDR3 DNA reads TGTGCCAGCAGCCCAAGCGGGAGGGACAGTAATGAGCAGTTCTTC.

This clonotype was seen a single time. The V call is TRBV19, the J call TRBJ2-5; D possibly matches TRBD1 or TRBD2 (5 bases each). The CDR3 has 15 residues. Trimming pared 3 bases from V and 5 bases from J, leaving 16 bases between. The germline V gene encodes CDR1 LNHDA and CDR2 SQIVND (reference sequence). CDR3 in amino acids: CASSIGRGPGETQYF. The CDR3 region has the DNA TGTGCCAGTAGTATCGGACGGGGCCCGGGGGAGACCCAGTACTTC. The whole variable domain, filled in from reference TRBV19 and TRBJ2-5, reads DGGITQSPKYLFRKEGQNVTLSCEQNLNHDAMYWYRQDPGQGLRLIYYSQIVNDFQKGDIAEGYSVSREKKESFPLTVTSAQKNPTAFYLCASSIGRGPGETQYFGPGTRLLVL.

This clonotype has a count of ten or more. CDR3 in amino acids: CASSRDVYQPQHF. In DNA form, the CDR3 reads TGTGCCAGCAGTCGGGATGTCTACCAGCCCCAGCATTTT. The genes are TRBV12-3 or TRBV12-4 and TRBJ1-5, with D hard to call. CDR3 length: 13 amino acids. The germline V and J ends were trimmed by 5 bases and 7 bases, with 12 bases remaining between them.

This clonotype was picked up a small number of times. This chain links TRBV5-4 with TRBJ2-1; either TRBD1 or TRBD2 may supply D (5 bases each). This CDR3 comprises 15 residues. The V end was cut by 0 bases, the J end by 4 bases, with 11 bases between. Germline V gene lookup returns CDR1 SGHNT and CDR2 YYREEE (reference sequence). CDR3 DNA sequence: TGTGCCAGCAGCTTGGACGGGGCTAGATACAATGAGCAGTTCTTC. It translates to CASSLDGARYNEQFF.

The rearrangement joins TRBV10-3 to TRBJ1-4; the D is unclear. The V end lost 6 bases, the J end lost 5 bases, and 4 bases lay between the germline ends. The CDR3 runs 11 residues. Looked up from germline, CDR1 is ENHRY and CDR2 is SYGVKD. DNA of the CDR3: TGTGCCATCAGACAAAATGAAAAACTGTTTTTT. Translated, it gives CAIRQNEKLFF.

This clonotype was seen a handful of times. The chain has TRBV20-1 and TRBJ1-2; D possibly corresponds to TRBD1 (5 bases). The V gene's germline CDR1 is DFQATT and CDR2 SNEGSKA (reference sequence). The V gene lost 5 bases and the J gene lost 8 bases, with 24 bases spanning the gap. The CDR3 covers 15 residues. This chain's CDR3 is CSAPSRDLSTGGYTF. CDR3 coding DNA: TGCAGTGCTCCGAGCCGGGACCTCAGTACAGGAGGCTACACCTTC.

The sample holds many counts of this clonotype. This rearrangement joins TRBV6-2 or TRBV6-3 to TRBJ2-3; D possibly corresponds to TRBD2 (6 bases). Germline CDR1 MNHEY, CDR2 SVGEGT. The CDR3 consists of 14 residues. Between the trimmed V and J ends, which lost 4 bases and 1 base, there was a span of 9 bases. CDR3 sequence: CASSFSGRTDTQYF. The CDR3 bases are TGTGCCAGCAGTTTTAGCGGACGCACAGATACGCAGTATTTT.

In its sample, this clonotype was seen many times. The CDR3 sequence is CASSPGYNEQFF. In DNA form, the CDR3 reads TGTGCCAGCAGCCCCGGCTACAATGAGCAGTTCTTC. This chain connects TRBV7-2 to TRBJ2-1; D remains ambiguous. Trimming took 5 bases from V and 3 from J, leaving 5 bases between them. The CDR3 length is 12 residues. Germline CDR1 reads SGHTA; CDR2 reads FQGNSA.

This clonotype was counted only a few times. V and J are TRBV5-4 and TRBJ1-2; 7 bases map to TRBD1. After removal of 4 bases from V and 4 bases from J, the junction contained 7 bases not matched to a gene. The CDR3 is 14 residues long. Germline V gene lookup returns CDR1 SGHNT and CDR2 YYREEE (reference sequence). Here the CDR3 reads CASSDTGVSYGYTF. CDR3 coding DNA: TGTGCCAGCAGCGACACAGGGGTTTCCTATGGCTACACCTTC.

At least ten counts were recorded for this clonotype. DNA for the CDR3: TGTGCCAGCAGTATTGGAGGGGGGCGGTCAGCTAGCTCTGGCTACACCTTC. It encodes CASSIGGGRSASSGYTF. The V call is TRBV7-2, the J call TRBJ1-2; D possibly corresponds to TRBD1 (6 bases). Germline V gene data show CDR1 as SGHTA and CDR2 as FQGNSA. Trimming shortened V by 6 bases and J by 7 bases, and 27 bases separated the two germline ends. CDR3 length equals 17 residues.

The chain uses TRBV6-1 and TRBJ1-5; 7 positions agree with TRBD1. V was pared by 8 bases and J by 3 bases, with 7 bases of the junction left unmatched. Per germline, CDR1 MNHNS and CDR2 SASEGT. The CDR3 is made up of 14 amino acids. The CDR3 sequence is CASHDRAFNQPQHF. The CDR3 DNA reads TGTGCCAGCCATGACAGGGCTTTCAATCAGCCCCAGCATTTT.

The genes are TRBV7-2 and TRBJ2-7, with D maybe TRBD2 (6 bases). Germline lookup yields CDR1 SGHTA and CDR2 FQGNSA. V gave up 5 bases and J gave up 0 bases, with 14 bases separating them. This CDR3 is built from 15 residues. Here the CDR3 reads CASSLSGPSSYEQYF. The CDR3 DNA sequence: TGTGCCAGCAGCCTGAGCGGGCCCAGCTCCTACGAGCAGTACTTC.

This CDR3 reads CASSFRRGRRDEQYF. CDR3 nucleotides: TGTGCCAGCAGCTTCCGTCGGGGGCGTAGGGACGAGCAGTACTTC. J is TRBJ2-7 and V is TRBV11-1; D tentatively reads TRBD1 or TRBD2 (6 bases each). The CDR3 is 15 residues long. Trimming left V 3 bases short and J 5 bases short, with 17 bases between. The germline V gene encodes CDR1 SGHAT and CDR2 FQDESV (reference sequence).

This clonotype showed up many times. This chain links TRBV7-6 with TRBJ2-5; 8 nucleotides match TRBD2. V lost 1 base, J lost 2 bases, and 9 bases stayed unmatched. This CDR3 has 17 amino acids. Germline V gene data show CDR1 as SGHVS and CDR2 as FNYEAQ. In DNA form, the CDR3 reads TGTGCCAGCAGCTTAGAGATCGGGGGGGTTGGACAAGAGACCCAGTACTTC. Protein product: CASSLEIGGVGQETQYF. The full variable domain, its missing parts supplied by reference TRBV7-6 and TRBJ2-5, is GAGVSQSPRYKVTKRGQDVALRCDPISGHVSLYWYRQALGQGPEFLTYFNYEAQQDKSGLPNDRFSAERPEGSISTLTIQRTEQRDSAMYRCASSLEIGGVGQETQYFGPGTRLLVL.

This clonotype was counted between two and nine times. The V call is TRBV11-3, the J call TRBJ1-2; D unclear. The CDR3 runs 15 residues. Trimming pared 1 base from V and 1 base from J, leaving 10 bases between. Germline V gene sequence: CDR1 SGHNT, CDR2 YENEEA. CDR3 sequence: CASSLVGSLNYGYTF. In nucleotides, the CDR3 is TGTGCCAGCAGCTTAGTCGGGAGCCTTAACTATGGCTACACCTTC.

This clonotype was counted only a few times. The junction differs from germline at one of its ends, possibly a read error. J is TRBJ2-5 and V is TRBV11-2, with 14 nucleotides matching TRBD2. The germline CDR1 and CDR2 sequences are SGHAT and FQNNGV. The CDR3 has 15 residues. The CDR3 loop is CANSIPGLAGVGQYF. The DNA of the CDR3 is TGTGCCAACAGCATTCCGGGACTAGCGGGAGTTGGCCAGTACTTC.

This clonotype was observed a few times. In DNA form, the CDR3 reads TGTGCCACCAGTGATCCCCGGGAAGGGACCTACAATGAGCAGTTCTTC. As protein: CATSDPREGTYNEQFF. The rearrangement links TRBV24-1 to TRBJ2-1; the D gene is possibly TRBD2 (5 bases). Trimming removed 3 bases at V and 2 bases at J, with 13 bases between. This CDR3 region has 16 residues. Germline lookup yields CDR1 KGHDR and CDR2 SFDVKD.

This clonotype was detected many times. The gene calls are TRBV7-6 and TRBJ2-5; 12 bases are shared with TRBD2. After removal of 3 bases from V and 5 bases from J, the junction contained 10 bases not matched to a gene. CDR1 and CDR2 from the germline V gene are SGHVS and FNYEAQ. The CDR3 is made up of 17 amino acids. The CDR3 nucleotides read TGTGCCAGCAGCTTTAGCCCTAGCGGGGGGGCCAAGGAGACCCAGTACTTC. This encodes CASSFSPSGGAKETQYF.

This clonotype was counted only a few times. The chain carries TRBV28 and TRBJ1-1; D is possibly TRBD1 (6 bases). CDR1 is MDHEN, CDR2 SYDVKM, per germline. The CDR3 contains 14 residues. V lost 8 bases, J lost 0 bases, and 13 bases lay in between. CDR3 sequence (DNA): TGTGCCAGCGGGGCAGGGGCGTTGAACACTGAAGCTTTCTTT. Translating gives CASGAGALNTEAFF.

A word on this clonotype: The junction shows a germline mismatch at one end, possibly a read error. This sequence joins TRBV15 and TRBJ1-6, with D tentatively TRBD1 (6 bases). Looked up from germline, CDR1 is LNHNV and CDR2 is YYDKDF (reference sequence). This CDR3 region has 14 residues. The CDR3 DNA reads as TGTGCCACCAGCCGAGAGGGGGAGAATTCACCCCTCCACTTT. Protein product: CATSREGENSPLHF. The full variable domain, in which reference TRBV15 and TRBJ1-6 provide the parts outside the CDR3, is DAMVIQNPRYQVTQFGKPVTLSCSQTLNHNVMYWYQQKSSQAPKLLFHYYDKDFNNEADTPDNFQSRRPNTSFCFLDIRSPGLGDTAMYLCATSREGENSPLHFGNGTRLTVT.

This clonotype was recorded a few times. The chain carries TRBV10-3 and TRBJ2-7; the D gene is possibly TRBD1 (6 bases). The CDR3 covers 14 residues. Germline CDR1 ENHRY, CDR2 SYGVKD. The germline V and J ends were trimmed by 6 bases and 0 bases, with 12 bases remaining between them. The DNA of the CDR3 is TGTGCCATCAGCGCCGGGACAACCTCCTACGAGCAGTACTTC. Its translation: CAISAGTTSYEQYF.

The rearrangement links TRBV29-1 to TRBJ2-1; 9 bases are shared with TRBD2. This CDR3 has 17 residues. Germline V CDR1 and CDR2: SQVTM, ANQGSEA. V gave up 7 bases and J gave up 2 bases; unmatched junction bases: 15. The CDR3: CSGQGGGGSRTYNEQFF. The CDR3 DNA follows: TGCAGCGGCCAGGGCGGGGGGGGCTCTCGTACCTACAATGAGCAGTTCTTC.

The chain employs TRBV30 and TRBJ1-1; a possible D gene is TRBD1 (6 bases). The V gene lost 0 bases and the J gene lost 3 bases, with 17 bases spanning the gap. The CDR3 covers 16 residues. Per germline, CDR1 GTSNPN and CDR2 SVGIG (reference sequence). The CDR3 sequence is CAWSVRVAGGYTEAFF. The CDR3, as DNA: TGTGCCTGGAGTGTACGAGTGGCTGGGGGCTACACTGAAGCTTTCTTT.

This clonotype was counted many times. The chain couples TRBV7-2 to TRBJ2-7; 7 bases align to TRBD2. CDR1 and CDR2 (germline): SGHTA, FQGNSA. The J segment lost 7 bases and the V segment lost 4 bases, leaving 10 bases of the junction unmatched. The CDR3 is made up of 14 amino acids. CDR3 sequence (DNA): TGTGCCAGCAGCTCACTGGCGGGAGTGGGGGAGCAGTACTTC. It specifies CASSSLAGVGEQYF.

This clonotype turned up a few times. The CDR3 bases are TGTGCCAGCCTCGACAGGGGATGGTTCGACGAGCAGTACTTC. Protein sequence: CASLDRGWFDEQYF. The chain recombines TRBV6-2 or TRBV6-3 with TRBJ2-7, with TRBD1 matching over 8 bases. Germline V lookup: CDR1 MNHEY, CDR2 SVGEGT. J was trimmed by 5 bases and V by 8 bases; bases with no gene match: 11. The CDR3 has 14 residues.

This clonotype appeared many times. The J gene is TRBJ2-5, the V gene TRBV7-2; 8 positions agree with TRBD2. V was pared by 2 bases and J by 2 bases, with 4 bases of the junction left unmatched. CDR1 is SGHTA, CDR2 FQGNSA, per germline. This CDR3 comprises 15 residues. The CDR3 nucleotides read TGTGCCAGCAGCTTAACCGGGACTAGGCAAGAGACCCAGTACTTC. This gives the protein CASSLTGTRQETQYF.

CDR3 coding DNA: TGTGCCAGCAGTCCGGACAGGGTTGAAAAACTGTTTTTT. Its translation is CASSPDRVEKLFF. The J gene is TRBJ1-4, the V gene TRBV27; 8 positions match TRBD1. This CDR3 is built from 13 residues. CDR1 and CDR2 from the germline V gene are MNHEY and SMNVEV (reference sequence). V shed 5 bases, J shed 7 bases, and the junction held 3 bases outside the gene matches.

This clonotype was counted a few times. This chain joins TRBV7-2 and TRBJ2-1; 9 bases align to TRBD2. Trimming removed 5 bases from V and 5 bases from J; junction bases left unmatched: 4. The CDR3 is made up of 14 amino acids. CDR1 is SGHTA, CDR2 FQGNSA, per germline. The CDR3 sequence is CASSRSGGHNEQFF. DNA for the CDR3: TGTGCCAGCAGCCGTAGCGGGGGTCACAATGAGCAGTTCTTC.

The chain combines TRBV20-1 with TRBJ2-5; D possibly corresponds to TRBD1 (6 bases). The V gene's germline CDR1 is DFQATT and CDR2 SNEGSKA (reference sequence). This CDR3 contains 14 residues. V was pared by 0 bases and J by 3 bases, with 11 bases between. Written as DNA, the CDR3 is TGCAGTGCTAGAGACCTCCGGGACAAAGAGACCCAGTACTTC. It is translated as CSARDLRDKETQYF.

In this sample, this clonotype turned up once. A much bigger clone sits one base away, suggesting this may be a read error. The rearrangement uses TRBV7-2 and TRBJ2-3; no reliable D call. The CDR3 contains 14 residues. Germline CDR1 is SGHTA and CDR2 is FQGNSA. Trimming cost V 1 base and J 2 bases, with 7 bases left between them. CDR3 in amino acids: CASSLDQATDTQYF. The CDR3 DNA is TGTGCCAGCAGCTTAGACCAGGCCACAGATACGCAGTATTTT.

This clonotype was detected many times. The V call is TRBV7-2, the J call TRBJ1-1; no clear D. Trimming removed 1 base from V and 4 bases from J, with 16 bases in between. Germline CDR1 is SGHTA and CDR2 is FQGNSA. CDR3 length: 16 amino acids. CDR3 in DNA: TGTGCCAGCAGCTTAGTCCCCCGTGACGGTCTCACTGAAGCTTTCTTT. It specifies CASSLVPRDGLTEAFF.

The chain couples TRBV5-4 to TRBJ2-1, with D possibly being TRBD1 or TRBD2 (6 bases each). The V and J ends lost 4 bases and 12 bases respectively, with 11 bases between them. The CDR3 runs to 11 residues. Germline-derived CDR1 and CDR2 are SGHNT and YYREEE (reference sequence). CDR3 DNA sequence: TGTGCCAGCAGCCAAGGGGGGCCGCAGTTCTTC. Translation: CASSQGGPQFF.